This entry lists 7 T cell receptor beta chains sequenced from one sample in a study of T cell clonality in common variable immunodeficiency (dated by TCRdb to between 2014 and 2016). Receptor amplification or capture employed the immunoSEQ multiplex PCR assay. The table comes from immuneACCESS by way of TCRdb, which keeps in-frame sequences with V and J called. Part of the clones is missing from these tables; in studies checked, under half for an unresolved V gene and the rest for unknown reasons. With some 50,000 clones recorded, this sample contains no clone counted only once. The ten biggest clones cover around 6.3% of the sample. Sample: peripheral blood mononuclear cells. These receptors all stem from a person between 18 and 69 years old in good health.

This clone turned up a few times. A far larger clone is only one base removed, so a read error is likely. Sequencing ends 3 residues short of the CDR3 end; the germline J gene provides the rest. Other nucleotide sequences from this sample produce the same CDR3. The V gene is TRBV6-2 or TRBV6-3, the J gene TRBJ2-4; D is uncertain. The CDR3 is made up of 13 amino acids. Germline V gene lookup returns CDR1 MNHEY and CDR2 SVGEGT. This CDR3 is CASSPSAVPYQYF. Incomplete CDR3 DNA: TGTGCCAGCAGCCCATCGGCGGTCCCTTAT.

The table lists this clone with many counts. The read gets to within 3 residues of the CDR3 end, and the germline J gene fills in the rest. The rearrangement uses TRBV9 and TRBJ2-7, with 12 bases identical to TRBD2. From germline, CDR1 is SGDLS and CDR2 YYNGEE. This CDR3 spans 14 amino acids. V lost 4 bases and J lost 6; bases outside the gene matches: 5. CDR3 protein: CASSLGLAGREQYF. The sequenced CDR3 bases are TGTGCCAGCAGCTTAGGACTAGCGGGGCGCGAG.

This clone was counted ten times or more. The read finishes 3 residues shy of the CDR3 end, and the germline J gene is used to complete it. The J gene is TRBJ2-2, the V gene TRBV7-2; D not certain. CDR1 and CDR2 (germline): SGHTA, FQGNSA. This CDR3 is 14 amino acids long. Trimming stripped 2 bases from V and 4 bases from J, with 8 bases between. The CDR3 bases that were read are TGTGCCAGCAGCTTACCCGCCAGCACCGGGGAG. This gives the protein CASSLPASTGE. Given in full, the CDR3 is CASSLPASTGELFF.

The table lists this clone with many counts. Read data end 3 residues before the CDR3 end; the end is taken from the germline J gene. This chain links TRBV10-3 with TRBJ1-2; 9 nucleotides align to TRBD1. Trimming removed 6 bases from V and 4 bases from J; junction bases left unmatched: 6. CDR1 ENHRY and CDR2 SYGVKD come from the germline V gene. The CDR3 has 14 amino acids. CDR3 DNA, as far as it was read: TGTGCCATCAGAGGGACAGGGACTTCCTATGGC. Protein: CAIRGTGTSYG. The complete CDR3 sequence is CAIRGTGTSYGYTF.

Many counts were recorded for this clone. From the germline J gene comes the end of the CDR3, since the read stops 3 residues before it. The chain uses TRBV9 and TRBJ1-1; the D is unclear. Trimming stripped 0 bases from V and 3 bases from J, with 12 bases between. Per germline, CDR1 SGDLS and CDR2 YYNGEE. The CDR3 contains 15 residues. This chain's CDR3 is CASSVGQSPYTEAFF. The DNA read from the CDR3 is TGTGCCAGCAGCGTAGGGCAGTCTCCGTACACTGAA.

Ten or more counts support this clone. The missing CDR3 end, 3 residues past where the read stops, is filled in from the germline J gene. V gene TRBV5-4 combines with J gene TRBJ2-3; the D call may be TRBD1 or TRBD2 (6 bases each). The CDR3 has 16 residues. Between the trimmed V and J ends, which lost 0 bases and 8 bases, there was a span of 19 bases. Germline-derived CDR1 and CDR2 are SGHNT and YYREEE (reference sequence). CDR3 residues: CASSLAQRSGGGTQYF. The DNA read from the CDR3 is TGTGCCAGCAGCTTGGCCCAGAGGTCCGGAGGGGGTACG.

As concerns this clone: The CDR3 end is not reached by the read, which stops 3 residues before it; the germline J gene fills it in. The chain uses TRBV7-9 and TRBJ2-4, with a tentative D call TRBD2 (6 bases). The CDR3 sequence is 12 residues long. CDR1 and CDR2 from the germline V gene are SEHNR and FQNEAQ (reference sequence). The chain's CDR3 is CALPGVWYGQYF. The sequenced part of the CDR3 DNA is TGTGCCCTCCCGGGGGTCTGGTATGGT.